Listed below are T cell receptor beta chains from one sample, sequenced in a study of T-cell memory formation after mild COVID-19. Each CDR3 protein is one row after TCRdb ran MiXCR on the 5' RACE reads. The repertoire holds 120,000 to 150,000 distinct CDR3 sequences, with approximately 6% as singletons. Sequencing input: PBMCs or a T cell subset sorted from them (not recorded which). The receptors were sampled from an adult woman who had mild COVID-19 (a few samples of this study predate the infection). Cell type and time point are not known. CDR3s include the opening cysteine and the closing phenylalanine or tryptophan. A D gene is named only where the DNA matches it firmly. Size values are once, few and many counts, or a class for expanded clones, and some rows have none.

clone_size	v_call	d_call	j_call	cdr3_nt	cdr3_aa
many	TRBV25-1	TRBD1	TRBJ2-6	TGTGCCAGCAGAGGGACAGGGACCTCTGGCGTCCTGACTTTC	CASRGTGTSGVLTF
.	TRBV14	.	TRBJ2-3	TGTGCCAGCAGCCACCATGGCACAGATACGCAGTATTTT	CASSHHGTDTQYF
few	TRBV29-1	TRBD2	TRBJ2-7	TGCAGCGTCAGTCCCGGGGGGTACGAGCAGTACTTC	CSVSPGGYEQYF
many	TRBV20-1	TRBD1	TRBJ2-6	TGCAGTGCCAGATACCCCCGTGACAGGGCCGGGGCCAACGTCCTGACTTTC	CSARYPRDRAGANVLTF
many	TRBV20-1	.	TRBJ1-5	TGCAGTGCTAGAGATCCGCGGGTAAATCAGCCCCAGCATTTT	CSARDPRVNQPQHF
many	TRBV29-1	TRBD1	TRBJ2-3	TGCAGCGTGGACAGGCCACAGGGCACAGATACGCAGTATTTT	CSVDRPQGTDTQYF
many	TRBV6-2/TRBV6-3	TRBD1	TRBJ2-4	TGTGCCAGCAGTCCGGACAGGCTAGCCAAAAACATTCAGTACTTC	CASSPDRLAKNIQYF
many	TRBV20-1	.	TRBJ1-1	TGCAGTGCTAGTCAGGGAATTGAAGCTTTCTTT	CSASQGIEAFF
.	TRBV12-3/TRBV12-4	TRBD2	TRBJ2-7	TGTGCCAGCAGGGGGACTAGCGGGAGCGCCTACGAGCAGTACTTC	CASRGTSGSAYEQYF
many	TRBV20-1	.	TRBJ1-1	TGCAGTGCTAGAGTAGGGCCGCAGAACACTGAAGCTTTCTTT	CSARVGPQNTEAFF
many	TRBV29-1	.	TRBJ1-1	TGCAGCGCCCAAAGAGGCGTGAACACTGAAGCTTTCTTT	CSAQRGVNTEAFF
many	TRBV5-1	.	TRBJ1-4	TGCGCCAGCAGCATCGGGACCTCCGAGGGGAAACTGTTTTTT	CASSIGTSEGKLFF
many	TRBV12-3/TRBV12-4	.	TRBJ2-3	TGTGCCAGCAACGGACTTTTATCTAGCACAGATACGCAGTATTTT	CASNGLLSSTDTQYF
many	TRBV11-2	TRBD2	TRBJ2-2	TGTGCCAGCAGCTCCAGGACTAGCTTAAACACCGGGGAGCTGTTTTTT	CASSSRTSLNTGELFF
many	TRBV11-2	.	TRBJ2-5	TGTGCCAGCAGCTTTCCAGGAGAGACCCAGTACTTC	CASSFPGETQYF
few	TRBV4-3	.	TRBJ2-7	TGCGCCAGCAGCCTGGAAGTCGGACGGTACGAGCAGTACTTC	CASSLEVGRYEQYF
few	TRBV5-5	.	TRBJ2-3	TGTGCCAGCAGCTTTCTTGATGATACGCAGTATTTT	CASSFLDDTQYF
.	TRBV5-6	TRBD1	TRBJ2-7	TGTGCCAGCAGCTTGCATCCGACAGGGCCCTACGAGCAGTACTTC	CASSLHPTGPYEQYF